These 8 T cell receptor beta chains originate from one sample sequenced in a study of blood T cell repertoires in COVID-19. Clones were read by immunoSEQ multiplex PCR, and TCRdb kept only the in-frame ones, dropping some. The table shows approximately 160,000 clones, with around four fifths occurring only once. Specimen: peripheral blood. All receptors derive from a human donor in a cohort sampled during active COVID-19.

This rearrangement joins TRBV29-1 to TRBJ2-7; 7 bases align to TRBD2. CDR3 length: 13 amino acids. Germline lookup yields CDR1 SQVTM and CDR2 ANQGSEA. J gave up 2 bases and V 4 bases, and 5 bases lay outside the gene matches. This CDR3 reads CSVVGGLTYEQYF. The CDR3, as DNA: TGCAGCGTTGTCGGGGGGTTGACCTACGAGCAGTACTTC.

V is TRBV14 and J is TRBJ2-7; 9 nucleotides agree with TRBD2. Unmatched junction bases numbered 4, after V lost 1 base and J lost 0 bases. The CDR3 spans 16 residues. Germline loops: CDR1 SGHDN, CDR2 FVKESK. CDR3 DNA: TGTGCCAGCAGCCAAGGCCTAGCGGGAATCTCCTACGAGCAGTACTTC. Translation gives CASSQGLAGISYEQYF.

The V and J genes are TRBV6-7 and TRBJ2-7; D is possibly TRBD1 (6 bases). TRBV6-7 is known as an ORF, though its function is uncertain. Trimming cost V 0 bases and J 2 bases, with 35 bases left between them. The CDR3 is 23 residues long. CDR3 coding DNA: TGTGCCAGCAGTTACTCGAATACAGGGTGGAAACAACCCTTGACGGAATCACCCTACGAGCAGTACTTC. Protein product: CASSYSNTGWKQPLTESPYEQYF.

V usage is TRBV5-5 and J usage is TRBJ1-2; D unresolved. The CDR3 length is 14 residues. Germline V gene lookup returns CDR1 SGHKS and CDR2 YYEKEE (reference sequence). The ends were cut back, 3 bases at V and 6 bases at J, with 15 bases in the middle. DNA for the CDR3: TGTGCCAGCAGCTCCTCCCCTTCCGAGGATGGCTACACCTTC. Its protein is CASSSSPSEDGYTF.

The chain combines TRBV10-3 with TRBJ1-3, with no clear D. Per the germline V gene, CDR1 is ENHRY and CDR2 is SYGVKD. V was clipped by 8 bases and J by 9 bases, with 26 bases between them. CDR3 length equals 16 residues. Here the CDR3 DNA reads TGTGCCATCCTACCTCGGGCGGACGAAGATGGAGGCACCATATATTTT. It specifies CAILPRADEDGGTIYF.

The count of this clone is one. The rearrangement joins TRBV30 to TRBJ2-2; the match to TRBD1 covers 8 bases. This CDR3 is built from 19 residues. V was pared by 5 bases and J by 4 bases, with 21 bases of the junction left unmatched. Germline values: CDR1 GTSNPN, CDR2 SVGIG (reference sequence). The CDR3 here is CAWDGVRDRNLLPTGELFF. The CDR3 DNA sequence: TGTGCCTGGGATGGGGTCCGGGACAGGAACCTACTCCCCACCGGGGAGCTGTTTTTT.

This rearrangement joins TRBV19 to TRBJ1-2; D is perhaps TRBD1 (6 bases). There are 14 residues in the CDR3. The germline V gene encodes CDR1 LNHDA and CDR2 SQIVND (reference sequence). V was cut by 7 bases and J by 1 base, with 13 bases left in between. CDR3: CASMADRLNYGYTF. As DNA, the CDR3 is TGTGCCAGTATGGCAGACAGGCTTAACTATGGCTACACCTTC.

CDR3 coding DNA: TGTGCCAGCACTAAAATGGGGGGGGCCAAGGGCTATGGCTACACCTTC. This sequence encodes CASTKMGGAKGYGYTF. The rearrangement joins TRBV2 to TRBJ1-2, with a tentative D call TRBD1 (6 bases). V dropped 7 bases and J dropped 4 bases, with 22 bases sitting between them. The CDR3 totals 16 residues. Germline CDR1 is SNHLY and CDR2 is FYNNEI.